Presented here are 7 T cell receptor beta chains from one specimen sequenced in a study of T cell clonotyping in hematopoietic cell transplantation. The time point was: recipient sample about 28 days before transplant, after cytoreduction. The assay was immunoSEQ multiplex PCR, and TCRdb's table has in-frame clones only and misses some. The data hold 25,000 to 30,000 clones, with more than 85% observed a single time. Here the sequenced sample was peripheral blood mononuclear cells, taken before stem cell transplant. The receptors originated from a man aged 50 to 60 with acute myeloid leukemia. Some clones in this sample may be carry-over from other donors' samples.

V is TRBV28 and J is TRBJ2-7, with TRBD1 as a possible D gene (5 bases). In germline, CDR1 is MDHEN, CDR2 SYDVKM. The CDR3 has 14 residues. Trimming shortened V by 7 bases and J by 11 bases, and 24 bases separated the two germline ends. CDR3 sequence reads: CASTQSGQGKSEYF. In nucleotides, the CDR3 is TGTGCCAGCACCCAGTCCGGGCAGGGTAAGAGTGAGTACTTC.

The chain couples TRBV10-3 to TRBJ2-3; TRBD2 is a possible D gene (5 bases). CDR1 and CDR2 (germline): ENHRY, SYGVKD. Trimming took 11 bases from V and 0 from J, leaving 15 bases between them. This CDR3 spans 14 amino acids. CDR3 loop: CASYPGSSTDTQYF. In DNA, the CDR3 is TGTGCCTCCTACCCGGGATCTAGCACAGATACGCAGTATTTT.

This rearrangement joins TRBV7-2 to TRBJ2-7; D might be TRBD2 (6 bases). The CDR3 is 13 residues long. CDR1 and CDR2 from the germline V gene are SGHTA and FQGNSA. Trimming pared 5 bases from V and 7 bases from J, leaving 15 bases between. The CDR3 DNA reads as TGTGCCAGCAGCCTGACGCGACGGGGGGAGCAGTACTTC. Its translation: CASSLTRRGEQYF.

The chain links TRBV21-1 to TRBJ2-3. TRBV21-1 is a recognized pseudogene. The CDR3 covers 12 residues. CDR3 coding DNA: TGTGCCAGAGGGAAGGGAACAGATACGCAGTATTTT. It specifies CARGKGTDTQYF.

The rearrangement joins TRBV30 to TRBJ2-7; 7 positions agree with TRBD2. The length of the CDR3 is 15 residues. CDR1 and CDR2 (germline): GTSNPN, SVGIG (reference sequence). V lost 0 bases, J lost 0 bases, and 5 bases stayed unmatched. CDR3 DNA: TGTGCCTGGAGTGTTGAGGGACTACCCTCCTACGAGCAGTACTTC. It yields the protein CAWSVEGLPSYEQYF.

V usage is TRBV15 and J usage is TRBJ1-4; unclear D gene. V was cut by 0 bases and J by 2 bases, with 7 bases left in between. The CDR3 extends over 15 amino acids. The V gene's germline CDR1 is LNHNV and CDR2 YYDKDF (reference sequence). The CDR3 DNA follows: TGTGCCACCAGCAGAGATTGGCAGACTAATGAAAAACTGTTTTTT. Its protein is CATSRDWQTNEKLFF.

The V call is TRBV28, the J call TRBJ2-5; 10 bases fit TRBD2. Germline V gives CDR1 MDHEN, CDR2 SYDVKM. J lost 4 bases, V lost 6 bases, and 2 bases had no gene match. The CDR3 covers 13 residues. CDR3 sequence (DNA): TGTGCCAGCAGGTTAGCGGGAGGAGAGACCCAGTACTTC. Amino acid sequence: CASRLAGGETQYF.